This is a list of T cell receptor beta chains from one sample in a study of T cells in Graves' hyperthyroidism and ophthalmopathy. TCRdb recomputed calls from the multiplex PCR reads with MiXCR, one row per CDR3 protein. The sample lists fewer than 850,000 distinct CDR3 sequences, 15% to 20% occurring once. Sequencing input: blood. All receptors come from a man aged 50-59 years with Graves' hyperthyroidism. Each CDR3 is given with its conserved first and last residue. The order of the fields is J gene, clone size, D gene, V gene, CDR3 DNA, CDR3 protein. A D gene is named only where the DNA matches it firmly. Size is stated for part of the rows, as once, few or many counts, or as a class when the clone is expanded.

>TRBJ1-1|few|.|TRBV30
TGTGCCTGGACAAGGGGGGGTGGGTTTGGCACTGAAGCTTTCTTT
CAWTRGGGFGTEAFF
>TRBJ2-1|many|TRBD2|TRBV12-3/TRBV12-4
TGTGCCAGCAGCCGCCCCGGGAGGAGTGAGCAGTTCTTC
CASSRPGRSEQFF
>TRBJ2-2|many|TRBD2|TRBV12-3/TRBV12-4
TGTGCCAGCAGTTCGAGTCCGGGACTAGCGGAGACGAACACCGGGGAGCTGTTTTTT
CASSSSPGLAETNTGELFF
>TRBJ2-1|many|.|TRBV11-3
TGTGCCAGCAGCTTAGATCCGGGAGTTGCCTACAATGAGCAGTTCTTC
CASSLDPGVAYNEQFF
>TRBJ1-5|many|TRBD1|TRBV19
TGTGCCAGTAGTATTCGAGGACAGGGGCTTTTGGGCAATCAGCCCCAGCATTTT
CASSIRGQGLLGNQPQHF
>TRBJ1-2|once|TRBD1|TRBV15
TGTGCCACCAGCCCTGTCCCGGGACAGGGAGGGTTCGGTGGCTACACCTTC
CATSPVPGQGGFGGYTF
>TRBJ2-6|few|.|TRBV3-1
TGTGCCAGCAGCCGCTACAGGGCTTCAGGGGCCAACGTCCTGACTTTC
CASSRYRASGANVLTF
>TRBJ1-3|few|.|TRBV9
TGTGCCAGCAGGCGGGGAGACGGAAACACCATATATTTT
CASRRGDGNTIYF
>TRBJ1-2|.|.|TRBV7-3
TGTGCCAGCAGCTCCGAGACAGACTATGGCTACACCTTC
CASSSETDYGYTF
>TRBJ2-1|few|TRBD1|TRBV7-9
TGTGCCAGCAGCTCAACAGGGGGCTACAGCGGCAGCAATGAGCAGTTCTTC
CASSSTGGYSGSNEQFF
>TRBJ2-3|few|.|TRBV30
TGTGCCTGGAGGGTAGGGGGCACAGATACGCAGTATTTT
CAWRVGGTDTQYF
>TRBJ2-7|many|.|TRBV28
TGTGCCAGCAGTTTGGCTAGGGGAGTCGGGCAGTACTTC
CASSLARGVGQYF
>TRBJ2-7|.|.|TRBV12-3/TRBV12-4
TGTGCCAGCAGTTTAGAGCGCACCGGGGTAATCGACGAGCAGTACTTC
CASSLERTGVIDEQYF
>TRBJ2-7|.|.|TRBV30
TGTGCCTGGAGTGTATGGCAGCGAGACTACGAGCAGTACTTC
CAWSVWQRDYEQYF
>TRBJ2-3|many|TRBD1|TRBV18
TGTGCCAGCTCAACCTACAGGGGAGATACGCAGTATTTT
CASSTYRGDTQYF
>TRBJ2-5|.|TRBD2|TRBV28
TGTGCCAGCAGTCCAATTAAGGGACTAGCGGGAGGAGAGACCCAGTACTTC
CASSPIKGLAGGETQYF
>TRBJ1-5|.|.|TRBV20-1
TGCAGTGCTAGATCTTTAGGGTCCCCATTGATGTCGGGTCAGCCCCAGCATTTT
CSARSLGSPLMSGQPQHF
>TRBJ2-1|.|.|TRBV30
TGTGCCTGGAGTGGGCTGGAGGGGTCCTCCTACAATGAGCAGTTCTTC
CAWSGLEGSSYNEQFF
>TRBJ2-6|.|TRBD1|TRBV28
TGTGCCAGCAGTTTAGTGGCAGGGGGCTATGGGGCCGACGTCCTGACTTTC
CASSLVAGGYGADVLTF
>TRBJ1-1|.|TRBD1|TRBV20-1
TGCAGTGCGCGGACAGGGGCCATGAACACTGAAGCTTTCTTT
CSARTGAMNTEAFF
>TRBJ2-7|many|TRBD1|TRBV2
TGTGCCAGCAGTGGGGGACAGGGGCTTGAGGAGCAGTACTTC
CASSGGQGLEEQYF
>TRBJ2-1|few|TRBD2|TRBV27
TGTGCCAGCAGAGATGGTAGCGGGAGGACCTCCTACAATGAGCAGTTCTTC
CASRDGSGRTSYNEQFF
>TRBJ2-4|.|TRBD1|TRBV28
TGTGCCAGCAGTCCCCCGGGGGGACAGGGACACATTCAGTACTTC
CASSPPGGQGHIQYF
>TRBJ2-3|many|.|TRBV3-1
TGTGCCAGCAGCCAAGACTTACGCCTTCGCACAGATACGCAGTATTTT
CASSQDLRLRTDTQYF
>TRBJ2-1|many|.|TRBV12-5
TGTGCTAGTGGATCGGGACACGGGGTGAACAATGAGCAGTTCTTC
CASGSGHGVNNEQFF
>TRBJ2-1|.|.|TRBV30
TGTGCCTGGAGTGAGGCTAGCGCCTACAATGAGCAGTTCTTC
CAWSEASAYNEQFF
>TRBJ1-2|few|.|TRBV28
TGTGCCAGCAGTCCTCCCGGGGGGAATGGCTACACCTTC
CASSPPGGNGYTF
>TRBJ2-1|medium-sized|TRBD1|TRBV2
TGTGCCAGCAGCGGGACAGGGGGGTCCTACAATGAGCAGTTCTTC
CASSGTGGSYNEQFF
>TRBJ1-1|many|.|TRBV7-6
TGTGCCAGCAGCCCCACATGGGGGGGCGTCACTGAAGCTTTCTTT
CASSPTWGGVTEAFF
>TRBJ2-5|few|.|TRBV28
TGTGCCAGCAGCCTCTCGCCGGGACTGTACGAAGAGACCCAGTACTTC
CASSLSPGLYEETQYF
>TRBJ2-2|.|.|TRBV29-1
TGCAGCGTTCCTGGACTACCGGGGAACACCGGGGAGCTGTTTTTT
CSVPGLPGNTGELFF
>TRBJ2-3|.|TRBD1|TRBV19
TGTGCCAGTGAAACAGGACAGGGGGGCACAGATACGCAGTATTTT
CASETGQGGTDTQYF
>TRBJ1-2|.|.|TRBV18
TGTGCCAGCTCATCTTATCCCCCGGGAACTATACCTGGCTACACCTTC
CASSSYPPGTIPGYTF
>TRBJ2-3|few|.|TRBV20-1
TGCAGTGCTCCCCGGGGAAGCGGCACAGATACGCAGTATTTT
CSAPRGSGTDTQYF
>TRBJ1-3|few|.|TRBV7-9
TGTGCCAGCAGCTTATTCGTTGGTCCGGGCCCCGGAAACACCATATATTTT
CASSLFVGPGPGNTIYF